These 9 T cell receptor beta chains originate from one sample sequenced in a study of human T cells and chemical hapten exposure. Specified time point: patch test 2, 6 weeks after DPC sensitization. The treatment is: therapeutic diphenylcyclopropenone sensitization with weekly scalp DPC. TCRdb re-derived calls from the RACE reads in MiXCR, one entry per CDR3 protein. The table shows hundreds of thousands of distinct CDR3 sequences, with about 6.3% occurring only once. The sequenced sample was whole blood, obtained in connection with sensitization to the hapten diphenylcyclopropenone (DPC). The receptors originated from a woman aged 18-29 years with alopecia areata. Some clones in this sample may be carry-over from other donors' samples.

The chain recombines TRBV19 with TRBJ2-3; D may be TRBD2 (6 bases). Germline V gene data show CDR1 as LNHDA and CDR2 as SQIVND (reference sequence). The CDR3 is made up of 13 amino acids. V was cut by 6 bases and J by 2 bases, with 9 bases left in between. CDR3 sequence reads: CASRGTPTDTQYF. CDR3 in DNA: TGTGCCAGTAGGGGGACTCCCACAGATACGCAGTATTTT. The full variable domain, its missing parts supplied by reference TRBV19 and TRBJ2-3, is DGGITQSPKYLFRKEGQNVTLSCEQNLNHDAMYWYRQDPGQGLRLIYYSQIVNDFQKGDIAEGYSVSREKKESFPLTVTSAQKNPTAFYLCASRGTPTDTQYFGPGTRLTVL.

This clonotype showed up many times. The genes are TRBV7-2 and TRBJ2-1; a weak D match, TRBD1 (5 bases). With 5 bases removed from V and 10 bases from J, the gap between germline ends came to 9 bases. CDR3 length: 11 residues. The germline gives CDR1 SGHTA, CDR2 FQGNSA. The CDR3, as DNA: TGTGCCAGCAGCCAGGGTTTGGAGCAGTTCTTC. It specifies CASSQGLEQFF. The full variable domain, with the rest looked up from reference TRBV7-2 and TRBJ2-1, is GAGVSQSPSNKVTEKGKDVELRCDPISGHTALYWYRQSLGQGLEFLIYFQGNSAPDKSGLPSDRFSAERTGGSVSTLTIQRTQQEDSAVYLCASSQGLEQFFGPGTRLTVL.

This clonotype was detected ten times or more. The chain couples TRBV7-2 to TRBJ1-2; D gene unclear. The V and J ends lost 5 bases and 5 bases respectively, with 15 bases between them. Germline V gives CDR1 SGHTA, CDR2 FQGNSA. The CDR3 consists of 14 residues. The CDR3 sequence is CASSTRLGTYGYTF. CDR3 nucleotides: TGTGCCAGCAGCACCAGACTGGGTACTTATGGCTACACCTTC. The whole variable domain, filled in from reference TRBV7-2 and TRBJ1-2, reads GAGVSQSPSNKVTEKGKDVELRCDPISGHTALYWYRQSLGQGLEFLIYFQGNSAPDKSGLPSDRFSAERTGGSVSTLTIQRTQQEDSAVYLCASSTRLGTYGYTFGSGTRLTVV.

In this sample, this clonotype turned up many times. The rearrangement links TRBV3-1 to TRBJ1-6; 8 bases fit TRBD1. CDR3 length: 16 residues. Trimming cost V 4 bases and J 9 bases; bases outside gene matches: 11. CDR1 is LGHDT and CDR2 is YNNKEL in the germline V gene (reference sequence). The CDR3 sequence: CASSPASQGESSPLHF. CDR3 coding DNA: TGTGCCAGCAGCCCTGCTTCACAGGGGGAGAGTTCACCCCTCCACTTT.

This clonotype was recorded many times. The V call is TRBV20-1, the J call TRBJ1-3; the D is unclear. Germline V gene sequence: CDR1 DFQATT, CDR2 SNEGSKA (reference sequence). The CDR3 has 11 residues. Trimming shortened V by 5 bases and J by 4 bases, and 6 bases separated the two germline ends. DNA for the CDR3: TGCAGTGCTCTCCGGGGAAACACCATATATTTT. Translation: CSALRGNTIYF.

In this sample, this clonotype turned up a few times. The chain joins TRBV20-1 to TRBJ1-2; D unclear. The germline V gene encodes CDR1 DFQATT and CDR2 SNEGSKA (reference sequence). V was shortened by 3 bases and J by 5 bases, with 10 bases between the two germline ends. This CDR3 contains 12 residues. The CDR3 region has the DNA TGCAGTGCTAGTTCACCGGATTATGGCTACACCTTC. Its protein product is CSASSPDYGYTF.

In its sample, this clonotype was seen many times. V is TRBV7-9 and J is TRBJ2-3; D might be TRBD2 (6 bases). The CDR3 spans 15 residues. Trimming pared 5 bases from V and 3 bases from J, leaving 15 bases between. Germline CDR1 reads SEHNR; CDR2 reads FQNEAQ (reference sequence). The CDR3 spells CASSPGRESTDTQYF. The CDR3 DNA follows: TGTGCCAGCAGCCCTGGACGGGAGAGTACAGATACGCAGTATTTT.

This clonotype has just a few counts. The J gene is TRBJ2-7, the V gene TRBV28, with 9 bases matching TRBD2. The CDR3 totals 13 residues. V shed 10 bases, J shed 4 bases, and the junction held 8 bases outside the gene matches. CDR1 is MDHEN, CDR2 SYDVKM, per germline. CDR3 nucleotide sequence: TGTGCCACCCGAGCGGGGGGACGGTACGAGCAGTACTTC. Protein product: CATRAGGRYEQYF.

At least ten counts were recorded for this clonotype. The chain links TRBV4-3 to TRBJ2-7; possible D gene TRBD2, 5 bases. Germline CDR1 is LGHNA and CDR2 is YSLEER. The V end lost 1 base, the J end lost 5 bases, and 18 bases lay between the germline ends. This CDR3 is built from 16 residues. CDR3 amino acids: CASSQVLRLEANEQYF. CDR3 bases: TGCGCCAGCAGCCAAGTATTGAGGTTGGAGGCTAACGAGCAGTACTTC.